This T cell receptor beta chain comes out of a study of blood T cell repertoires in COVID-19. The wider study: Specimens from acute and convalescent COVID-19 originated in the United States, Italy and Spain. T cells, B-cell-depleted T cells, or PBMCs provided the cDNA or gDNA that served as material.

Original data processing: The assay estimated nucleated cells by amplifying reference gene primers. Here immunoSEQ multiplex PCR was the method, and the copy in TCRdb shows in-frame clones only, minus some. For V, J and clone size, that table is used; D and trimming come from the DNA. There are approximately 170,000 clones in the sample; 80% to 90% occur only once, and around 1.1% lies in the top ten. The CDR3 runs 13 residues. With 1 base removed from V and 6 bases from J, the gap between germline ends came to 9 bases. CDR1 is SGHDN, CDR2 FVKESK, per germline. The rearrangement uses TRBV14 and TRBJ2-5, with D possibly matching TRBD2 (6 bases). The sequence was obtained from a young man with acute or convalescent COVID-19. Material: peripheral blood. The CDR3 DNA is TGTGCCAGCAGCCAAGGAGGGAGGCAGACCCAGTACTTC. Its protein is CASSQGGRQTQYF.